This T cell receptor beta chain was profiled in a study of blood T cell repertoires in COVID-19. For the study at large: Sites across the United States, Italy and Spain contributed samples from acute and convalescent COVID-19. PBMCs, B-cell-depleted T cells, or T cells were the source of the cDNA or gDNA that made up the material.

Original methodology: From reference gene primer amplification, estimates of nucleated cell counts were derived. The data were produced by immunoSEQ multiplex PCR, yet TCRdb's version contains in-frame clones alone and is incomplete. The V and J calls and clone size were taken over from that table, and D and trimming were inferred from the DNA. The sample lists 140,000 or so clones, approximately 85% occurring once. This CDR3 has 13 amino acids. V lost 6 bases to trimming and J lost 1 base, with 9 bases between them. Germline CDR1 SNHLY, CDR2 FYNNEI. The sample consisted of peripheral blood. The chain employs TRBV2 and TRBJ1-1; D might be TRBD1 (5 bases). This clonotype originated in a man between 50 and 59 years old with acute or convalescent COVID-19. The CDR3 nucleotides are TGTGCCAGCAGGGCCCAGGGGAACACTGAAGCTTTCTTT. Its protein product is CASRAQGNTEAFF.